The entry that follows covers one T cell receptor beta chain sequence. No cognate antigen has been identified for it. The sample holds no much larger clone one base away, and base qualities are not on file. The data originate from a study of blood T cell repertoires in COVID-19 (dated by TCRdb to 2020 to 2022). A note on the overall study: Collaborator samples came from the United States, Italy and Spain and covered acute and convalescent phases of COVID-19. The material from the prospective study consisted of cDNA or gDNA derived from T cells, B-cell-depleted T cells, or PBMCs. Deeply sampled blood TCRbeta repertoires from subjects exposed to, actively infected with, or recovered from COVID-19 were included in the dataset. The repertoires were released in a freely available public database intended as a resource for research on the immune response to SARS-CoV-2. Samples came from the ongoing ImmuneRACE study (first 160 participants) plus 1,254 subjects from 6 global collaborators. The sample metadata nearly always contained a de-identified subject ID, COVID-19 status, age in years and sex. Where available, HLA class I and class II types were obtained from metadata supplied by the sample provider rather than from assay-based typing.

TCRbeta CDR3 regions were amplified from genomic DNA by means of the immunoSEQ Assay, a bias-controlled multiplex PCR. Turning to the authors' computational methods: The number of nucleated cells in each sample was estimated from the amplification of reference gene primers within the assay. Sequence reads were collapsed and filtered to measure the absolute abundance of every unique TCRbeta CDR3 rearrangement. For each sample, productive Simpson clonality was calculated as the square root of Simpson's diversity index across productive rearrangements. The source is immuneACCESS, and TCRdb retained only in-frame sequences with V and J called. Part of the clones is not carried over; for the studies checked, unresolved V genes explain less than half of this, and the remainder is unexplained. V, J and clone size derive from that table, while D and trimming were established from the DNA sequence. The sample table holds roughly 150,000 clones, of which about 88% were seen once. The ten largest clonotypes hold over 2% of the sample.

Counted from cysteine to phenylalanine, this CDR3 has 15 amino acids. The entry retains the CDR3 DNA only, 45 bases that are in frame from base 1. The germline ends are 11 bases apart after V is trimmed by 1 base and J by 3 bases. Per the germline V gene, SGHTA is the CDR1 and FQGNSA is the CDR2. Points the paper makes about the study in general: How much clinical and demographic metadata was included differed by source and by participant, and the metadata was provided uncurated.

The collaborating institutions used their own protocols to collect whole blood in K2EDTA tubes. For TCRbeta analysis, collaborators shipped samples as frozen whole blood, isolated PBMCs, or DNA extracted from either of those sample types. The rearrangement combines TRBV7-2 with TRBJ2-3; a tentative D match to TRBD1 spans 6 bases. Sequences were obtained from peripheral blood. The receptor's source is a woman aged 70-85 years with acute or convalescent COVID-19. The CDR3 has the sequence CASSLGRGVTDTQYF. The nucleotides are TGTGCCAGCAGCTTAGGCAGGGGTGTAACAGATACGCAGTATTTT.